The clone carrying this T cell receptor (beta chain) was counted between two and nine times. No antigen is known for it. The data stem from a study of T cells after yellow fever vaccination. The study, taken as a whole, reports: It was the secondary response that reached its peak faster, day 5 versus 15, but it was weaker. FACS-sorted repertoires might harbor abundant contaminating clonotypes from the bulk population.

This CDR3 is built from 16 residues. The V gene's germline CDR1 is SGHNT and CDR2 YYREEE (reference sequence). Trimming removed 6 bases at V and 0 bases at J, with 13 bases between. As TCR cDNA was made by 5'RACE template switching, a universal primer site and UMIs were added. Via MiXCR, TCRdb re-called the 5' RACE reads, giving one row per CDR3 protein. The sample holds some 390,000 distinct CDR3 sequences, around a sixth seen once. The TCR originated in a man aged 18 to 29 who received the YFV17D yellow fever vaccine. The J gene is TRBJ2-6, the V gene TRBV5-4; D unclear. The sequencing here drew on PBMCs, taken before the yellow fever booster vaccination. In nucleotides, the CDR3 is TGTGCCAGCACCGATTATGGGTCCTCTGGGGCCAACGTCCTGACTTTC. Translating gives CASTDYGSSGANVLTF.